The 24 T cell receptor beta chains below all came from one sample that was sequenced in a study of T cells in Graves' hyperthyroidism and ophthalmopathy. The source material, RNA transcripts, was used to amplify TCR beta CDR3 regions. A first-round RT-PCR of the TCR CDR3 used the HTBI primer set. TCRdb re-analysed the multiplex PCR reads in MiXCR, keeping a single row per CDR3 protein. The table lists hundreds of thousands of distinct CDR3 sequences, 17% of them singletons. The sequencing sample was made of blood. These receptors all come from a woman aged 18-29 years with Graves' ophthalmopathy.

The J gene is TRBJ2-7, the V gene TRBV30; 8 nucleotides line up with TRBD1. Germline loops: CDR1 GTSNPN, CDR2 SVGIG (reference sequence). The CDR3 loop spans 12 amino acids. J lost 3 bases, V lost 7 bases, and 5 bases had no gene match. CDR3: CALGDRSYEQYF. The CDR3 DNA reads as TGTGCCTTAGGGGACAGGAGCTACGAGCAGTACTTC.

This clonotype occurred many times. The genes are TRBV20-1 and TRBJ1-1; D uncertain. V was clipped by 3 bases and J by 1 base, with 6 bases between them. Germline CDR1 and CDR2: DFQATT and SNEGSKA (reference sequence). The CDR3 extends over 12 amino acids. In nucleotides, the CDR3 is TGCAGTGCTAGTCGGAAGAACACTGAAGCTTTCTTT. It translates to CSASRKNTEAFF.

Concerning this clonotype itself: Given a much more abundant clone one base away, this may be a read error. The rearrangement links TRBV20-1 to TRBJ2-7; no reliable D call. The germline V and J ends were trimmed by 8 bases and 3 bases, with 11 bases remaining between them. This CDR3 region has 11 residues. Per germline, CDR1 DFQATT and CDR2 SNEGSKA (reference sequence). For the CDR3, the DNA is TGCAGTACGGCGGCCGACTACGAGCAGTACTTC. This translates into CSTAADYEQYF.

This clonotype appeared many times. The rearrangement links TRBV6-4 to TRBJ2-1; 14 nucleotides agree with TRBD2. V lost 2 bases and J lost 6; bases outside the gene matches: 0. The CDR3 has 15 amino acids. Germline V gene sequence: CDR1 MRHNA, CDR2 SNTAGT. Written as DNA, the CDR3 is TGTGCCAGCAGTGACGGACTAGCGGGGGGCAATGAGCAGTTCTTC. Translated: CASSDGLAGGNEQFF.

This clonotype was found many times. This chain connects TRBV7-9 to TRBJ1-2; D uncertain. Germline assignment: CDR1 SEHNR and CDR2 FQNEAQ (reference sequence). The germline V and J ends were trimmed by 6 bases and 7 bases, with 12 bases remaining between them. The length of the CDR3 is 12 residues. CDR3 loop: CASSFGGFGYTF. CDR3 DNA sequence: TGTGCCAGCAGTTTCGGAGGGTTTGGCTACACCTTC.

The V gene is TRBV15, the J gene TRBJ2-2, with TRBD2 identical over 7 bases. CDR3 length equals 17 residues. Germline V lookup: CDR1 LNHNV, CDR2 YYDKDF (reference sequence). J gave up 2 bases and V 0 bases, and 6 bases lay outside the gene matches. CDR3 sequence (DNA): TGTGCCACCAGCAGAGAAGCGGGGACCTATAACACCGGGGAGCTGTTTTTT. Translation gives CATSREAGTYNTGELFF.

This chain connects TRBV19 to TRBJ1-5; D may be TRBD1 (5 bases). The V gene's germline CDR1 is LNHDA and CDR2 SQIVND (reference sequence). V lost 4 bases, J lost 0 bases, and 10 bases lay in between. CDR3 size: 15 residues. CDR3 amino acids: CASSTGDDSNQPQHF. The CDR3 DNA is TGTGCCAGTAGTACTGGGGACGATAGCAATCAGCCCCAGCATTTT.

This clonotype was seen a few times. The gene calls are TRBV7-9 and TRBJ2-3, with 10 bases that match TRBD2. This CDR3 has 14 residues. V lost 8 bases and J lost 4; bases outside the gene matches: 6. Germline V gene data show CDR1 as SEHNR and CDR2 as FQNEAQ (reference sequence). The CDR3, as DNA: TGTGCCAGCGCCCTAGCGGGAGACCCAGATACGCAGTATTTT. Encoded protein: CASALAGDPDTQYF.

The V call is TRBV7-2, the J call TRBJ1-2; 9 bases map to TRBD1. Germline lookup yields CDR1 SGHTA and CDR2 FQGNSA. V dropped 2 bases and J dropped 3; count of bases not matched to a gene: 10. The CDR3 consists of 17 residues. This CDR3 reads CASSLCQEGTGHYGYTF. The CDR3 DNA is TGTGCCAGCAGCTTATGCCAGGAGGGGACAGGGCACTATGGCTACACCTTC.

This clonotype was counted at least ten times. The rearrangement joins TRBV28 to TRBJ1-1; 12 bases are a match to TRBD1. The CDR3 spans 14 residues. After removal of 10 bases from V and 6 bases from J, the junction contained 9 bases not matched to a gene. In germline, CDR1 is MDHEN, CDR2 SYDVKM. This CDR3 is CATGGDRGQAEAFF. The CDR3 nucleotides are TGTGCCACTGGGGGGGACAGGGGGCAGGCTGAAGCTTTCTTT.

This clonotype was counted many times. This chain joins TRBV27 and TRBJ1-1, with D unresolved. CDR1 is MNHEY and CDR2 is SMNVEV in the germline V gene (reference sequence). Trimming left V 6 bases short and J 0 bases short, with 8 bases between. This CDR3 is 13 amino acids long. The CDR3 here is CASRTAVNTEAFF. The DNA of the CDR3 is TGTGCCAGCAGGACGGCCGTGAACACTGAAGCTTTCTTT.

V and J are TRBV28 and TRBJ2-1; 9 bases fit TRBD1. This CDR3 has 14 amino acids. V lost 5 bases, J lost 9 bases, and 8 bases stayed unmatched. Looked up from germline, CDR1 is MDHEN and CDR2 is SYDVKM. The CDR3 nucleotides are TGTGCCAGCAGTCGGGACAGGGAGGATGGTGAGCAGTTCTTC. Amino acid sequence: CASSRDREDGEQFF.

This clonotype was picked up many times. The chain uses TRBV18 and TRBJ2-3; D unresolved. From germline, CDR1 is KGHSH and CDR2 LQKENI. Trimming took off 0 bases at V and 2 bases at J, with 6 bases between the two ends. The CDR3 is 14 amino acids. In nucleotides, the CDR3 is TGTGCCAGCTCACCACCCACACTCACAGATACGCAGTATTTT. Its translation is CASSPPTLTDTQYF.

This clonotype showed up many times. This sequence joins TRBV7-9 and TRBJ2-1, with 10 bases identical to TRBD2. The J segment lost 5 bases and the V segment lost 4 bases, leaving 11 bases of the junction unmatched. This CDR3 comprises 17 residues. Germline V gene lookup returns CDR1 SEHNR and CDR2 FQNEAQ (reference sequence). CDR3 amino acids: CASSSRLAGASNNEQFF. The CDR3, as DNA: TGTGCCAGCAGCTCGAGGCTAGCGGGGGCTTCTAACAATGAGCAGTTCTTC.

This clonotype was counted many times. The gene calls are TRBV6-1 and TRBJ2-7; 10 bases align to TRBD1. Germline-derived CDR1 and CDR2 are MNHNS and SASEGT. V was pared by 3 bases and J by 3 bases, with 8 bases of the junction left unmatched. This CDR3 region has 16 residues. CDR3 DNA: TGTGCCAGCAGTGATGGACAGGGGGGTCTACTCTACGAGCAGTACTTC. Encoded protein: CASSDGQGGLLYEQYF.

In its sample, this clonotype was seen many times. The chain joins TRBV9 to TRBJ2-1; D is unclear. The V gene's germline CDR1 is SGDLS and CDR2 YYNGEE. V was clipped by 0 bases and J by 7 bases, with 11 bases between them. This CDR3 region has 14 residues. The DNA of the CDR3 is TGTGCCAGCAGCGTAGAGGTAGCTGGTAATGAGCAGTTCTTC. Residues: CASSVEVAGNEQFF.

The chain couples TRBV20-1 to TRBJ2-2; D is undetermined. Trimming pared 0 bases from V and 7 bases from J, leaving 3 bases between. Germline V gives CDR1 DFQATT, CDR2 SNEGSKA (reference sequence). The CDR3 length is 11 residues. The CDR3 region has the DNA TGCAGTGCTAGAGATTTCGGGGAGCTGTTTTTT. Its translation: CSARDFGELFF.

This clonotype was counted many times. The chain uses TRBV5-1 and TRBJ2-6; D ambiguous. CDR1 and CDR2 (germline): SGHRS, YFSETQ. V gave up 0 bases and J gave up 8 bases, with 9 bases separating them. The CDR3 has 14 residues. The CDR3 bases are TGCGCCAGCAGCTTGGCCCCTGAGACCAACGTCCTGACTTTC. Translating it yields CASSLAPETNVLTF.

The CDR3 sequence is CSASSLTDLDTQYF. The CDR3 region has the DNA TGCAGCGCCTCGTCTCTCACGGACCTAGATACGCAGTATTTT. V and J are TRBV29-1 and TRBJ2-3; D is undetermined. The CDR3 contains 14 residues. Per the germline V gene, CDR1 is SQVTM and CDR2 is ANQGSEA. V lost 7 bases and J lost 5, with 19 bases in between.

The chain carries TRBV11-2 and TRBJ2-2, with 7 nucleotides matching TRBD1. Germline CDR1 reads SGHAT; CDR2 reads FQNNGV. Trimming removed 5 bases from V and 4 bases from J; junction bases left unmatched: 10. The CDR3 spans 16 residues. In nucleotides, the CDR3 is TGTGCCAGCAGCGCCCCCGTGGGACAGAGCACCGGGGAGCTGTTTTTT. Translating gives CASSAPVGQSTGELFF.

This clonotype was counted many times. This chain uses TRBV5-6 with TRBJ2-1, with 9 positions matching TRBD2. V shed 1 base, J shed 5 bases, and the junction held 10 bases outside the gene matches. CDR3 length: 17 residues. Looked up from germline, CDR1 is SGHDT and CDR2 is YYEEEE. The CDR3: CASSLMAGGPLDNEQFF. The CDR3 DNA reads as TGTGCCAGCAGCTTGATGGCGGGAGGGCCTCTAGACAATGAGCAGTTCTTC.

The V and J genes are TRBV30 and TRBJ1-2, with a tentative D call TRBD1 (5 bases). V lost 2 bases and J 6 bases, leaving 16 bases between the germline ends. Germline V gene sequence: CDR1 GTSNPN, CDR2 SVGIG (reference sequence). The CDR3 is 14 residues long. CDR3 residues: CAWSSEPGGNGYTF. The CDR3 DNA sequence: TGTGCCTGGAGTTCCGAACCGGGGGGGAATGGCTACACCTTC.

This clonotype was seen many times. The V call is TRBV3-1, the J call TRBJ1-1; a weak D match, TRBD1 (5 bases). The V end lost 3 bases, the J end lost 1 base, and 12 bases lay between the germline ends. Germline assignment: CDR1 LGHDT and CDR2 YNNKEL (reference sequence). The CDR3 length is 15 residues. The CDR3 here is CASSQGTTGNTEAFF. For the CDR3, the DNA is TGTGCCAGCAGCCAGGGGACCACGGGGAACACTGAAGCTTTCTTT.

This clonotype occurred many times. The chain carries TRBV29-1 and TRBJ2-2; perhaps TRBD2 as D (6 bases). The length of the CDR3 is 14 residues. Trimming took off 3 bases at V and 4 bases at J, with 12 bases between the two ends. The germline gives CDR1 SQVTM, CDR2 ANQGSEA. CDR3 in amino acids: CSVEWRAGTGELFF. In DNA form, the CDR3 reads TGCAGCGTTGAGTGGAGGGCGGGCACCGGGGAGCTGTTTTTT.